This entry lists 8 T cell receptor beta chains sequenced from one sample in a study of tumor and adjacent non-tumor tissue in lung cancer. The template was RNA from unsorted bulk tissue. The library came from three nested PCR rounds adapted from ARM-PCR protocols. TCRdb recomputed calls from the multiplex PCR reads with MiXCR, one row per CDR3 protein. This table has 110,000 or so distinct CDR3 sequences, roughly 74% appearing once. The source material was lung tumor tissue. All receptors come from a woman aged 55-70 years with non-small cell lung cancer.

The table lists this clonotype with many counts. This chain joins TRBV20-1 and TRBJ1-5; 8 bases map to TRBD1. Per the germline V gene, CDR1 is DFQATT and CDR2 is SNEGSKA (reference sequence). With V trimmed by 6 bases and J by 5 bases, 21 bases remained unmatched. This CDR3 region has 18 residues. CDR3 in amino acids: CSALVADRALTRDQPQHF. The DNA for the CDR3 is TGCAGTGCCCTGGTTGCGGACAGGGCTCTAACTCGAGATCAGCCCCAGCATTTT.

As to this clonotype: Possible read error: a much larger clone is one base away. The V and J genes are TRBV6-2 or TRBV6-3 and TRBJ1-2; no firm D call. Germline V gene data show CDR1 as MNHEY and CDR2 as SVGEGT. This CDR3 is 14 amino acids long. Written as DNA, the CDR3 is TGTGCCAGCAGTTACCTCGGTCTCCACTATGGCTACGCCTTC. Its translation: CASSYLGLHYGYAF.

In the case of this clonotype: A much bigger clone sits one base away, suggesting this may be a read error. The chain recombines TRBV4-1 with TRBJ1-5, with unresolved D. CDR1 and CDR2 from the germline V gene are MGHRA and YSYEKL. This CDR3 is built from 17 residues. The CDR3 here is CVSSQTPSGYSNQPQHF. The CDR3 DNA sequence: TGCGTCAGCAGCCAAACCCCAAGTGGGTATAGCAATCAGCCCCAGCATTTT.

The chain is built from TRBV6-7 and TRBJ2-3, with 14 nucleotides matching TRBD2. TRBV6-7 is an ORF, with its function uncertain. V was pared by 7 bases and J by 4 bases, with 10 bases of the junction left unmatched. CDR3 length: 17 amino acids. This chain's CDR3 is CASTGGTSGSGPDTQYF. The CDR3 DNA reads TGTGCCAGCACCGGAGGGACTAGCGGGAGCGGTCCAGATACGCAGTATTTT.

As regards this clonotype: One junction end disagrees with the germline gene, perhaps due to a read error. The CDR3 DNA is TGTGCCTGCAGCCAAGGCCTTTTAGGGGCCCAGCATTTT. Its protein is CACSQGLLGAQHF. The chain uses TRBV14 and TRBJ1-5; the D gene is possibly TRBD1 (5 bases). CDR1 is SGHDN, CDR2 FVKESK, per germline. This CDR3 has 13 residues.

Details on this clonotype: A read error is possible here, since a much larger clone lies one base away. V usage is TRBV5-6 and J usage is TRBJ1-2; 12 bases line up with TRBD1. This CDR3 is built from 16 residues. Germline V lookup: CDR1 SGHDT, CDR2 YYEEEE. CDR3: CDSSLGQGARSYGYTF. The CDR3 nucleotides read TGTGACAGCAGCTTGGGACAGGGGGCGCGATCCTATGGCTACACCTTC. Full variable domain (missing parts from reference TRBV5-6 and TRBJ1-2): DAGVTQSPTHLIKTRGQQVTLRCSPKSGHDTVSWYQQALGQGPQFIFQYYEEEERQRGNFPDRFSGHQFPNYSSELNVNALLLGDSALYLCDSSLGQGARSYGYTFGSGTRLTVV.

The V and J genes are TRBV11-3 and TRBJ2-7, with 8 positions matching TRBD1. The ends lost 11 bases at V and 1 base at J; junction bases unmatched: 13. The CDR3 runs 15 residues. Per germline, CDR1 SGHNT and CDR2 YENEEA. The CDR3 DNA is TGTGCCGGCATCTTAGACGGGACAGGTTCCTACGAGCAGTACTTC. Amino acid sequence: CAGILDGTGSYEQYF.

A word on this clonotype: A read error may be the cause here, since a much bigger clone is one base away. The chain links TRBV29-1 to TRBJ2-3; TRBD2 agrees at 8 bases. Looked up from germline, CDR1 is SQVTM and CDR2 is ANQGSEA. CDR3 length: 16 amino acids. CDR3 coding DNA: TGCAACGTTGAAGGTGGAGAGGCGGGGGGCCTAGATACGCAGTATTTT. Translated: CNVEGGEAGGLDTQYF.